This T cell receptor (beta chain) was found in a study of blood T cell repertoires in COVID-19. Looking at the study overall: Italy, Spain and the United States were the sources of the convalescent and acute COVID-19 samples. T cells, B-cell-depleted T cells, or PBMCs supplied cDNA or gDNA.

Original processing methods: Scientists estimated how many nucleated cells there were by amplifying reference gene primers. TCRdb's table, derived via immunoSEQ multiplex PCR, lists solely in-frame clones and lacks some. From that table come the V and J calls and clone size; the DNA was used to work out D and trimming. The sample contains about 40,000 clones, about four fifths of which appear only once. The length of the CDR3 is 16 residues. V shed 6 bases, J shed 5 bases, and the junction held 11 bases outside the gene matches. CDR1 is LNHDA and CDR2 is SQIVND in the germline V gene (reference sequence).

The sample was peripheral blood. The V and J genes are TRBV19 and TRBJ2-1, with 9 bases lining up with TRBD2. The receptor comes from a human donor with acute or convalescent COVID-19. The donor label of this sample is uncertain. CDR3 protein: CASSLRTSVLDNEQFF. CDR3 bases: TGTGCCAGTAGCCTTAGGACTAGCGTCCTTGACAATGAGCAGTTCTTC.